This TCR beta chain appears in the sequencing data of a study of blood T cell repertoires in COVID-19. Overall study context: Italy, Spain and the United States were the sources of the convalescent and acute COVID-19 samples. PBMCs, B-cell-depleted T cells, or T cells provided the cDNA or gDNA that made up the material.

This clone was seen a few times. Trimming took off 1 base at V and 2 bases at J, with 6 bases between the two ends. This CDR3 spans 14 amino acids. The germline CDR1 and CDR2 sequences are LGHDT and YNNKEL (reference sequence). Profiled with immunoSEQ multiplex PCR; TCRdb holds only in-frame clones, not every one. There are more than 60,000 clones in the sample; less than 90% occur only once, and about 5.8% lies in the top ten. Sequencing input: peripheral blood. The TCR was taken from a man aged 55 to 70 with active or convalescent COVID-19. The V and J genes are TRBV3-1 (or the pseudogene TRBV3-2) and TRBJ1-3; D not certain. The CDR3 loop is CASSQVRAGNTIYF. The CDR3 DNA follows: TGTGCCAGCAGCCAAGTCCGGGCTGGAAACACCATATATTTT.